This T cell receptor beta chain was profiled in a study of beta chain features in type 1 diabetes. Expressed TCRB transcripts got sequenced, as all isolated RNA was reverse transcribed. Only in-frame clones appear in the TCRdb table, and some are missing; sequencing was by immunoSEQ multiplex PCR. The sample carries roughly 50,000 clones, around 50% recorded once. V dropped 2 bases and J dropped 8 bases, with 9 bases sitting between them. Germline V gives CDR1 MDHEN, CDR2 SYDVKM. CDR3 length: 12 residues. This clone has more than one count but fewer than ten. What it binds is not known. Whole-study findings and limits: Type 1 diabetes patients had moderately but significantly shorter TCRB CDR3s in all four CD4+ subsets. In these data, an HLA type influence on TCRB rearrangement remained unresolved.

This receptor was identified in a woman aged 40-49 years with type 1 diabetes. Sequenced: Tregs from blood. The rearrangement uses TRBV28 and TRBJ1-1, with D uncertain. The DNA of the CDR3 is TGTGCCAGCAGTTTACAGTCCTTAGAAGCTTTCTTT. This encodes CASSLQSLEAFF.